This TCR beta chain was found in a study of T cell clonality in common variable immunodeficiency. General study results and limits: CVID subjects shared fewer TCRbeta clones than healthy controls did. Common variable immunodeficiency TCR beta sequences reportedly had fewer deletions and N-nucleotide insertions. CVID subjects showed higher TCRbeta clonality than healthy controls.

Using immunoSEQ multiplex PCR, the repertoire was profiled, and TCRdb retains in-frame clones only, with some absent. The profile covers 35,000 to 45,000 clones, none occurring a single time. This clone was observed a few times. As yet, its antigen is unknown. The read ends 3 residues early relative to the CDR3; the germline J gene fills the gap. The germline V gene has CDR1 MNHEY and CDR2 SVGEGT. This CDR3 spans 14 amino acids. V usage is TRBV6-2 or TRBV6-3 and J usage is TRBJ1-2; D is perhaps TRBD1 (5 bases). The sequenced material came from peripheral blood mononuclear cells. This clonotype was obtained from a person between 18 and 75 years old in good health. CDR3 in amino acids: CASSYGTSGYDYTF. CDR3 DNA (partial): TGTGCCAGCAGTTACGGGACTAGCGGCTACGAC.